These T cell receptor beta chains were read from a single sample in a study of shared clonotypes between healthy human individuals. The protocol was immunoSEQ multiplex PCR, while the TCRdb copy is restricted to in-frame clones and leaves out a portion. This sample yields about 600,000 clones, of which 98% are seen a single time; 0.3% belongs to the top ten. The sequenced sample consisted of naive CD8+ T cells sorted from blood. The origin of the receptors is a man in his thirties or forties in good health. The CDR3 runs from the conserved cysteine through the conserved F or W. A D gene is named only where the DNA matches it firmly. Where a row states a size, it is once, few, many or the class of an expanded clone; other rows omit it.

d_gene: -
v_gene: TRBV18
j_gene: TRBJ2-5
len: 12
abundance: -
CDR3aa: CASSPPQETQYF
CDR3nt: TGTGCCAGCTCACCACCCCAGGAGACCCAGTACTTC

d_gene: TRBD2
v_gene: TRBV6-6
j_gene: TRBJ2-1
len: 13
abundance: -
CDR3aa: CASRYRLAVEQFF
CDR3nt: TGTGCCAGCAGGTACCGTCTAGCGGTAGAGCAGTTCTTC

d_gene: TRBD2
v_gene: TRBV19
j_gene: TRBJ2-1
len: 15
abundance: once
CDR3aa: CASSVLANSYNEQFF
CDR3nt: TGTGCCAGTAGTGTACTAGCGAACTCCTACAATGAGCAGTTCTTC

d_gene: -
v_gene: TRBV19
j_gene: TRBJ2-7
len: 13
abundance: -
CDR3aa: CASSGGYTYEQYF
CDR3nt: TGTGCCAGTAGTGGCGGGTATACCTACGAGCAGTACTTC

d_gene: TRBD1
v_gene: TRBV27
j_gene: TRBJ2-7
len: 13
abundance: once
CDR3aa: CASSLQGAYEQYF
CDR3nt: TGTGCCAGCAGCCTACAGGGGGCCTACGAGCAGTACTTC

d_gene: -
v_gene: TRBV27
j_gene: TRBJ2-2
len: 18
abundance: -
CDR3aa: CASSLRIPSIPNTGELFF
CDR3nt: TGTGCCAGCAGTTTAAGGATTCCGTCTATCCCGAACACCGGGGAGCTGTTTTTT

d_gene: -
v_gene: TRBV11-2
j_gene: TRBJ2-7
len: 14
abundance: -
CDR3aa: CASRGLLSSYEQYF
CDR3nt: TGTGCCAGCAGGGGGTTACTCAGCTCCTACGAGCAGTACTTC

d_gene: TRBD1
v_gene: TRBV19
j_gene: TRBJ2-7
len: 13
abundance: -
CDR3aa: CASRGTAEYEQYF
CDR3nt: TGTGCCAGTCGAGGGACAGCAGAATACGAGCAGTACTTC

d_gene: TRBD2
v_gene: TRBV28
j_gene: TRBJ2-7
len: 15
abundance: -
CDR3aa: CASSLSGSRPYEQYF
CDR3nt: TGTGCCAGCAGTTTAAGCGGGAGCCGTCCCTACGAGCAGTACTTC

d_gene: -
v_gene: TRBV4-1
j_gene: TRBJ2-2
len: 17
abundance: -
CDR3aa: CASSQIARVRGTGELFF
CDR3nt: TGCGCCAGCAGCCAAATAGCCAGGGTCCGCGGTACCGGGGAGCTGTTTTTT

d_gene: -
v_gene: TRBV27
j_gene: TRBJ1-1
len: 14
abundance: -
CDR3aa: CASSPSSRYTEAFF
CDR3nt: TGTGCCAGCAGTCCATCTAGTCGATACACTGAAGCTTTCTTT

d_gene: -
v_gene: TRBV5-6
j_gene: TRBJ2-3
len: 14
abundance: -
CDR3aa: CASSLAIGTDTQYF
CDR3nt: TGTGCCAGCAGCTTGGCGATCGGTACAGATACGCAGTATTTT

d_gene: TRBD2
v_gene: TRBV15
j_gene: TRBJ2-1
len: 16
abundance: -
CDR3aa: CATSRASGRVDNEQFF
CDR3nt: TGTGCCACCAGCAGAGCTAGCGGGAGGGTCGACAATGAGCAGTTCTTC

d_gene: TRBD2
v_gene: TRBV9
j_gene: TRBJ2-1
len: 17
abundance: once
CDR3aa: CASSAYGGEGPTNEQFF
CDR3nt: TGTGCCAGCAGCGCTTACGGCGGGGAGGGCCCTACAAATGAGCAGTTCTTC

d_gene: TRBD1
v_gene: TRBV5-1
j_gene: TRBJ2-7
len: 15
abundance: -
CDR3aa: CASSFPGTGSYEQYF
CDR3nt: TGCGCCAGCAGCTTTCCCGGGACAGGGTCCTACGAGCAGTACTTC

d_gene: TRBD2
v_gene: TRBV28
j_gene: TRBJ2-7
len: 15
abundance: -
CDR3aa: CASREPGLETYEQYF
CDR3nt: TGTGCCAGCAGGGAACCGGGACTAGAGACTTACGAGCAGTACTTC

d_gene: -
v_gene: TRBV2
j_gene: TRBJ1-5
len: 15
abundance: -
CDR3aa: CASSEGQGANQPQHF
CDR3nt: TGTGCCAGCAGTGAAGGTCAGGGTGCAAATCAGCCCCAGCATTTT

d_gene: -
v_gene: TRBV10-3
j_gene: TRBJ2-2
len: 13
abundance: -
CDR3aa: CATRDSYTGELFF
CDR3nt: TGTGCCACCAGAGACTCCTACACCGGGGAGCTGTTTTTT

d_gene: TRBD1
v_gene: TRBV9
j_gene: TRBJ2-1
len: 17
abundance: -
CDR3aa: CASSVGWGDRVDNEQFF
CDR3nt: TGTGCCAGCAGCGTAGGCTGGGGAGACAGGGTGGACAATGAGCAGTTCTTC

d_gene: -
v_gene: TRBV7-2
j_gene: TRBJ2-3
len: 13
abundance: -
CDR3aa: CASSLGISDTQYF
CDR3nt: TGTGCCAGCAGCTTAGGTATCTCGGATACGCAGTATTTT

d_gene: TRBD1
v_gene: TRBV7-9
j_gene: TRBJ2-7
len: 15
abundance: -
CDR3aa: CASSSTTGGTYEQYF
CDR3nt: TGTGCCAGCAGCTCTACCACAGGGGGCACCTACGAGCAGTACTTC

d_gene: TRBD1
v_gene: TRBV7-9
j_gene: TRBJ1-5
len: 16
abundance: -
CDR3aa: CASSEHRGIRSQPQHF
CDR3nt: TGTGCCAGCAGCGAACACAGGGGGATTCGCAGTCAGCCCCAGCATTTT

d_gene: -
v_gene: TRBV5-8
j_gene: TRBJ2-2
len: 12
abundance: -
CDR3aa: CASSLYSGELFF
CDR3nt: TGTGCCAGCAGCTTGTATAGCGGGGAGCTGTTTTTT

d_gene: -
v_gene: TRBV27
j_gene: TRBJ2-5
len: 15
abundance: -
CDR3aa: CASKSGTDYQETQYF
CDR3nt: TGTGCCAGCAAGAGCGGAACAGATTACCAAGAGACCCAGTACTTC

d_gene: -
v_gene: TRBV11-3
j_gene: TRBJ2-1
len: 13
abundance: -
CDR3aa: CASSTGSFIEQFF
CDR3nt: TGTGCCAGCAGCACGGGGAGTTTTATTGAGCAGTTCTTC

d_gene: -
v_gene: TRBV7-9
j_gene: TRBJ1-2
len: 18
abundance: -
CDR3aa: CASSLVGIGDRRNYGYTF
CDR3nt: TGTGCCAGCAGCTTAGTAGGTATCGGGGATCGTCGTAACTATGGCTACACCTTC

d_gene: -
v_gene: TRBV27
j_gene: TRBJ2-1
len: 13
abundance: -
CDR3aa: CASSLRGVNEQFF
CDR3nt: TGTGCCAGCAGTTTAAGAGGCGTCAATGAGCAGTTCTTC

d_gene: -
v_gene: TRBV29-1
j_gene: TRBJ2-7
len: 11
abundance: -
CDR3aa: CSPLGQYEQYF
CDR3nt: TGCAGCCCGTTGGGCCAATACGAGCAGTACTTC

d_gene: TRBD2
v_gene: TRBV9
j_gene: TRBJ2-3
len: 14
abundance: -
CDR3aa: CASSVSGATDTQYF
CDR3nt: TGTGCCAGCAGCGTTAGCGGGGCCACAGATACGCAGTATTTT

d_gene: -
v_gene: TRBV4-1
j_gene: TRBJ2-7
len: 16
abundance: -
CDR3aa: CASSQDSLADRSEQYF
CDR3nt: TGCGCCAGCAGCCAAGATTCTCTAGCTGATCGGTCCGAGCAGTACTTC

d_gene: -
v_gene: TRBV25-1
j_gene: TRBJ2-5
len: 11
abundance: -
CDR3aa: CASSVQETQYF
CDR3nt: TGTGCCAGCAGTGTCCAAGAGACCCAGTACTTC

d_gene: -
v_gene: TRBV7-9
j_gene: TRBJ1-5
len: 12
abundance: -
CDR3aa: CASSLDGGAQHF
CDR3nt: TGTGCCAGCAGCTTAGACGGGGGGGCCCAGCATTTT

d_gene: -
v_gene: TRBV29-1
j_gene: TRBJ2-7
len: 11
abundance: -
CDR3aa: CSGGGTYEQYF
CDR3nt: TGCAGCGGGGGCGGGACCTACGAGCAGTACTTC

d_gene: -
v_gene: TRBV7-9
j_gene: TRBJ2-3
len: 16
abundance: -
CDR3aa: CASSLRLAFNTDTQYF
CDR3nt: TGTGCCAGCAGCTTAAGGCTAGCGTTTAACACAGATACGCAGTATTTT

d_gene: TRBD1
v_gene: TRBV27
j_gene: TRBJ2-7
len: 16
abundance: -
CDR3aa: CASSSSGTGLLYEQYF
CDR3nt: TGTGCCAGCAGTTCCTCCGGGACAGGCCTCCTCTACGAGCAGTACTTC

d_gene: -
v_gene: TRBV7-9
j_gene: TRBJ2-7
len: 13
abundance: -
CDR3aa: CASMPQGNYEQYF
CDR3nt: TGTGCCAGCATGCCTCAGGGGAACTACGAGCAGTACTTC

d_gene: -
v_gene: TRBV28
j_gene: TRBJ2-7
len: 12
abundance: -
CDR3aa: CASSLVPYEQYF
CDR3nt: TGTGCCAGCAGTTTAGTTCCCTACGAGCAGTACTTC

d_gene: -
v_gene: TRBV11-2
j_gene: TRBJ2-1
len: 13
abundance: -
CDR3aa: CASSSPSGHEQFF
CDR3nt: TGTGCCAGCAGCTCCCCGTCGGGGCATGAGCAGTTCTTC

d_gene: -
v_gene: TRBV6-1
j_gene: TRBJ1-5
len: 13
abundance: once
CDR3aa: CASSRRVEQPQHF
CDR3nt: TGTGCCAGCAGTCGCAGGGTGGAGCAGCCCCAGCATTTT

d_gene: TRBD1
v_gene: TRBV7-9
j_gene: TRBJ1-1
len: 16
abundance: once
CDR3aa: CASSTSSGTANTEAFF
CDR3nt: TGTGCCAGCAGCACTTCCTCCGGGACAGCGAACACTGAAGCTTTCTTT

d_gene: TRBD2
v_gene: TRBV5-4
j_gene: TRBJ2-3
len: 13
abundance: -
CDR3aa: CASSLREADTQYF
CDR3nt: TGTGCCAGCAGCCTCCGGGAGGCAGATACGCAGTATTTT

d_gene: -
v_gene: TRBV4-1
j_gene: TRBJ1-1
len: 14
abundance: once
CDR3aa: CASSQEQGNTEAFF
CDR3nt: TGCGCCAGCAGCCAAGAACAGGGGAACACTGAAGCTTTCTTT

d_gene: -
v_gene: TRBV27
j_gene: TRBJ2-7
len: 14
abundance: -
CDR3aa: CASRFAGGSYEQYF
CDR3nt: TGTGCCAGCAGATTCGCGGGCGGATCCTACGAGCAGTACTTC

d_gene: -
v_gene: TRBV28
j_gene: TRBJ2-7
len: 15
abundance: once
CDR3aa: CASSPAGPSAYEQYF
CDR3nt: TGTGCCAGCAGCCCAGCGGGCCCTAGCGCCTACGAGCAGTACTTC

d_gene: TRBD1
v_gene: TRBV5-1
j_gene: TRBJ2-2
len: 16
abundance: -
CDR3aa: CASSLGPTGSTGELFF
CDR3nt: TGCGCCAGCAGCTTGGGACCGACAGGGTCCACCGGGGAGCTGTTTTTT

d_gene: -
v_gene: TRBV5-4
j_gene: TRBJ2-1
len: 12
abundance: -
CDR3aa: CASSRNTDEQFF
CDR3nt: TGTGCCAGCAGCAGGAATACCGATGAGCAGTTCTTC

d_gene: TRBD2
v_gene: TRBV2
j_gene: TRBJ2-3
len: 16
abundance: -
CDR3aa: CASRATSGRAGDTQYF
CDR3nt: TGTGCCAGCAGAGCCACTAGCGGGAGGGCCGGGGATACGCAGTATTTT

d_gene: -
v_gene: TRBV6-6
j_gene: TRBJ2-2
len: 15
abundance: -
CDR3aa: CASSYLAYNTGELFF
CDR3nt: TGTGCCAGCAGTTACTTGGCCTATAACACCGGGGAGCTGTTTTTT

d_gene: -
v_gene: TRBV4-2
j_gene: TRBJ1-1
len: 15
abundance: once
CDR3aa: CASSQEEGVDTEAFF
CDR3nt: TGTGCCAGCAGCCAAGAGGAGGGGGTAGATACTGAAGCTTTCTTT

d_gene: TRBD1
v_gene: TRBV18
j_gene: TRBJ2-1
len: 18
abundance: -
CDR3aa: CASSPGTGHQPPPDEQFF
CDR3nt: TGTGCCAGCTCTCCCGGGACAGGGCACCAACCCCCCCCGGATGAGCAGTTCTTC

d_gene: TRBD1
v_gene: TRBV13
j_gene: TRBJ2-7
len: 14
abundance: -
CDR3aa: CASSATGQSYEQYF
CDR3nt: TGTGCCAGCAGCGCCACGGGACAGAGTTACGAGCAGTACTTC

d_gene: TRBD1
v_gene: TRBV5-4
j_gene: TRBJ1-5
len: 16
abundance: -
CDR3aa: CASSLEPGQGHQPQHF
CDR3nt: TGTGCCAGCAGCCTGGAGCCGGGACAGGGTCATCAGCCCCAGCATTTT

d_gene: -
v_gene: TRBV7-2
j_gene: TRBJ2-7
len: 13
abundance: -
CDR3aa: CASSPPGAYEQYF
CDR3nt: TGTGCCAGCAGCCCACCCGGGGCCTACGAGCAGTACTTC

d_gene: -
v_gene: TRBV4-3
j_gene: TRBJ2-7
len: 15
abundance: -
CDR3aa: CASSQEAGLSYEQYF
CDR3nt: TGCGCCAGCAGCCAAGAAGCAGGGTTGTCCTACGAGCAGTACTTC